Described below is a single TCR beta chain sequence and its context. As yet, its antigen is unknown. TCR beta cDNA libraries included unique molecular identifiers. TCRdb called the PCR reads again in MiXCR, with one record for every CDR3 protein. The top ten clones hold around 1.7% of a sample with hundreds of thousands of distinct CDR3 sequences, about 44% of them seen once. This sample was included in a study of post-analysis software for immune sequencing data. Study observations and caveats: Compared with controls, patients showed significantly lower normalized Chao1 diversity. Pronounced co-clustering by F measure was evident among identically batched samples.

The specimen was blood. The sequence derives from a girl under 18 with multiple sclerosis.

CDR3 sequence (DNA): TGTGCCAGCAGCCCCAGGACAGGGGGCAGAGATACGCAGTATTTT. It is translated as CASSPRTGGRDTQYF. The genes are TRBV7-2 and TRBJ2-3; TRBD1 aligns across 11 bases. Germline V gene data show CDR1 as SGHTA and CDR2 as FQGNSA. The CDR3 is made up of 15 amino acids. The V gene end was trimmed by 5 bases and the J gene end by 5 bases; junction bases not matched to a gene: 6.